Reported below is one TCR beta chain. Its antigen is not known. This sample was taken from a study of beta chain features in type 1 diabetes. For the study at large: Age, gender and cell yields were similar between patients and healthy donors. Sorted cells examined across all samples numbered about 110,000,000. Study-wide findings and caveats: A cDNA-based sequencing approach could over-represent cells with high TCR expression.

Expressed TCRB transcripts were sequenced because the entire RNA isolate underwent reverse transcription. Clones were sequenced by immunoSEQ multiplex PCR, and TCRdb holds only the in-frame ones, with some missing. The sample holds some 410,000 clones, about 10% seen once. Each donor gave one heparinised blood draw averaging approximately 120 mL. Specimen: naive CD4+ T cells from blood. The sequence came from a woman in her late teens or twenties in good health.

The CDR3 reads CASSRQLQGSQETQYF. For the CDR3, the DNA is TGTGCCAGCAGTAGACAGCTGCAGGGGTCCCAAGAGACCCAGTACTTC. The V and J genes are TRBV2 and TRBJ2-5; a possible D gene is TRBD1 (6 bases). The CDR3 is 16 residues long. The germline gives CDR1 SNHLY, CDR2 FYNNEI. The V end was cut by 5 bases, the J end by 1 base, with 17 bases between.